A selection of T cell receptor beta chains follows, all from one sample in a study of blood T cell repertoires in COVID-19. Sequencing was performed with immunoSEQ multiplex PCR; in TCRdb, only in-frame clones are kept and a portion is missing. The sample carries 200,000 to 250,000 clones, roughly 85% recorded once. The sequenced material came from peripheral blood. The receptors were sampled from a woman aged 70-85 years with COVID-19, enrolled during active disease. The CDR3 runs from the conserved cysteine through the conserved F or W. A D gene is named only where the DNA matches it firmly. The size field is filled for only some rows; it gives once, few, many or a size class.

size | J | V | D | DNA | CDR3
. | TRBJ1-1 | TRBV5-4 | . | TGTGCCAGCAGCTTTCGTACAGGGAGGGAGACTGAAGCTTTCTTT | CASSFRTGRETEAFF
. | TRBJ1-3 | TRBV9 | . | TGTGCCAGCAGTGAGACAAGAGGGGGGGCTCCTTTGACCATATATTTT | CASSETRGGAPLTIYF
. | TRBJ1-1 | TRBV2 | . | TGTGCCAGCAGTGCTATCATGAACACTGAAGCTTTCTTT | CASSAIMNTEAFF
. | TRBJ1-3 | TRBV10-3 | . | TGTGCCATCAGTCGGCCTACAGGGTCTGGAAACACCATATATTTT | CAISRPTGSGNTIYF
. | TRBJ1-1 | TRBV10-3 | TRBD1 | TGTGCCATCAGTGATCGGACAGGGAACACTGAAGCTTTCTTT | CAISDRTGNTEAFF
. | TRBJ2-1 | TRBV24-1 | . | TGTGCCACCAGTGACCGAGGGATGTTAGACAATGAGCAGTTCTTC | CATSDRGMLDNEQFF
. | TRBJ1-2 | TRBV19 | TRBD1 | TGTGCCAGTAGTATGGACAGGGTCTCAGGTGGCTACACCTTC | CASSMDRVSGGYTF
. | TRBJ1-5 | TRBV5-5 | TRBD1 | TGTGCCAGCAGCTCAGGACAGGGGGCGGATAGCAATCAGCCCCAGCATTTT | CASSSGQGADSNQPQHF
. | TRBJ2-3 | TRBV7-3 | TRBD2 | TGTGCCAGCAGCTTAACTAGCGGGGGGGCGTCAGATACGCAGTATTTT | CASSLTSGGASDTQYF
. | TRBJ2-7 | TRBV27 | TRBD2 | TGTGCCAGCAGTTTATCCAGCGGGAGGGGGTCCTACGAGCAGTACTTC | CASSLSSGRGSYEQYF
. | TRBJ1-2 | TRBV7-6 | TRBD1 | TGTGCCAGCAGCCGAGAATTTGACAGGGCCTATGGCTACACCTTC | CASSREFDRAYGYTF
once | TRBJ1-1 | TRBV5-4 | TRBD1 | TGTGCCAGCAGCGGAACAGGGGGGAACACTGAAGCTTTCTTT | CASSGTGGNTEAFF
. | TRBJ2-5 | TRBV7-3 | . | TGTGCCAGCAGCTCGGGTTTGGCGGGTAGTTCAGAGACCCAGTACTTC | CASSSGLAGSSETQYF
. | TRBJ2-7 | TRBV6-5 | . | TGTGCCAGCAGTTACTCGAGACAGCCCTCCTACGAGCAGTACTTC | CASSYSRQPSYEQYF
. | TRBJ1-2 | TRBV6-6 | . | TGTGCCAGCAGTATATACAGGGCTGGCGGCTACACCTTC | CASSIYRAGGYTF
few | TRBJ2-7 | TRBV7-6 | . | TGTGCCAGCAGCTTAGTGGGTCGGGACTCCTACGAGCAGTACTTC | CASSLVGRDSYEQYF
. | TRBJ1-1 | TRBV30 | . | TGTGCCTCCAACGGCGGGGGGAACACTGAAGCTTTCTTT | CASNGGGNTEAFF
once | TRBJ1-2 | TRBV2 | TRBD1 | TGTGCCAGCAGCCCCAGGGGGACCGGGGAATATGGCTACACCTTC | CASSPRGTGEYGYTF
. | TRBJ1-6 | TRBV5-5 | . | TGTGCCAGCAGCTTAAATATGGGGGGGCGAAATTCACCCCTCCACTTT | CASSLNMGGRNSPLHF
. | TRBJ2-7 | TRBV9 | . | TGTGCCAGCAGCGTAGGAGGGGGGGATTCCTACGAGCAGTACTTC | CASSVGGGDSYEQYF
. | TRBJ1-4 | TRBV19 | . | TGTGCCAGTAGCCGACAGGTCGATGAAAAACTGTTTTTT | CASSRQVDEKLFF
. | TRBJ2-5 | TRBV5-1 | TRBD2 | TGCGCCAGCAGCTTGGGGCCAGCGGGGGAACAAGAGACCCAGTACTTC | CASSLGPAGEQETQYF
. | TRBJ1-5 | TRBV6-5 | . | TGTGCCAGCAAGAGGGGAGGCAGCAATCAGCCCCAGCATTTT | CASKRGGSNQPQHF
once | TRBJ1-1 | TRBV7-9 | . | TGTGCCAGCAGCGGAGATGCGAGCATCATGAACACTGAAGCTTTCTTT | CASSGDASIMNTEAFF
. | TRBJ2-1 | TRBV19 | TRBD2 | TGTGCCAGTAGGACTAGCGGGGGAAACAATGAGCAGTTCTTC | CASRTSGGNNEQFF
. | TRBJ2-1 | TRBV19 | TRBD1 | TGTGCCAGTAGTATGGGACAGGGCCTAAAGGGAGAAAATGAGCAGTTCTTC | CASSMGQGLKGENEQFF
once | TRBJ2-1 | TRBV18 | . | TGTGCCAGCTCACCACTCCGGGAAAGCTCCTACAATGAGCAGTTCTTC | CASSPLRESSYNEQFF
. | TRBJ1-5 | TRBV4-1 | . | TGCGCCAGCAGCCAAGATTGGCATCAGCCCCAGCATTTT | CASSQDWHQPQHF